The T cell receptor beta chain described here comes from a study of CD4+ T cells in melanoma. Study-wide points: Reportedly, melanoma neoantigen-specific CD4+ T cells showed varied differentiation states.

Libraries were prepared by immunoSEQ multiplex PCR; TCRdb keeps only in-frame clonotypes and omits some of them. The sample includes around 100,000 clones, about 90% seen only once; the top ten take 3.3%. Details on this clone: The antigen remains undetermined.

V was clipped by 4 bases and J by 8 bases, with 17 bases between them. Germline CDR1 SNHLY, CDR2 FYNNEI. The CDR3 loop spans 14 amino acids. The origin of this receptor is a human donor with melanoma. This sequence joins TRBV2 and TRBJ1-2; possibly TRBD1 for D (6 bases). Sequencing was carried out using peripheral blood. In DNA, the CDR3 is TGTGCCAGCAGTGCGGTTTCAGGGGATTGGGGCTACACCTTC. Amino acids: CASSAVSGDWGYTF.